The 18 T cell receptor beta chains reported below all come from one sample, sequenced in a study of cytomegalovirus exposure and HLA in healthy donors. Primers for the PCR totalled 60 Vbeta and 13 Jbeta. Libraries were prepared by immunoSEQ multiplex PCR; TCRdb keeps only in-frame clonotypes and omits some of them. This sample has roughly 110,000 clones; around 75% occur once, and the top ten carry 2.5% to 3.5%. The sample was PBMCs. These receptors were collected from a female donor in good health and CMV-seronegative.

The chain joins TRBV6-6 to TRBJ1-4; a weak D match, TRBD1 (6 bases). V lost 2 bases, J lost 8 bases, and 9 bases lay in between. Germline V lookup: CDR1 MNHNY, CDR2 SVGAGI (reference sequence). The CDR3 length is 13 residues. CDR3 sequence reads: CASSYAGAEKLFF. The CDR3, as DNA: TGTGCCAGCAGTTACGCAGGGGCGGAAAAACTGTTTTTT.

The chain has TRBV5-1 and TRBJ1-3, with 10 bases lining up with TRBD1. With V trimmed by 4 bases and J by 4 bases, 5 bases remained unmatched. Germline V gene data show CDR1 as SGHRS and CDR2 as YFSETQ. CDR3 length: 15 residues. Written as DNA, the CDR3 is TGCGCCAGCAGCCCGACAGGGGGCGAAGGAAACACCATATATTTT. This gives the protein CASSPTGGEGNTIYF.

Only a few counts were recorded for this clone. V gene TRBV18 combines with J gene TRBJ1-1; 8 bases match TRBD1. Trimming at V came to 3 bases and at J to 2 bases, leaving 23 bases not matched to a gene. CDR1 and CDR2 from the germline V gene are KGHSH and LQKENI. This CDR3 contains 21 residues. Here the CDR3 DNA reads TGTGCCAGCTCACCCCCTCTTGCGACAGGGGAGAAGTTCCCTCTCAACACTGAAGCTTTCTTT. Its protein product is CASSPPLATGEKFPLNTEAFF.

The V call is TRBV18, the J call TRBJ1-1; the D gene is possibly TRBD1 (6 bases). Trimming shortened V by 0 bases and J by 10 bases, and 9 bases separated the two germline ends. Looked up from germline, CDR1 is KGHSH and CDR2 is LQKENI. The CDR3 has 12 residues. CDR3 amino acids: CASSPPLGGAFF. CDR3 coding DNA: TGTGCCAGCTCACCACCGTTAGGGGGAGCTTTCTTT. Using reference TRBV18 and TRBJ1-1 for the parts outside the CDR3, the full variable domain is NAGVMQNPRHLVRRRGQEARLRCSPMKGHSHVYWYRQLPEEGLKFMVYLQKENIIDESGMPKERFSAEFPKEGPSILRIQQVVRGDSAAYFCASSPPLGGAFFGQGTRLTVV.

The chain joins TRBV28 to TRBJ2-7; 7 positions agree with TRBD1. J was trimmed by 2 bases and V by 5 bases; bases with no gene match: 3. The CDR3 runs to 13 residues. CDR1 MDHEN and CDR2 SYDVKM come from the germline V gene. The CDR3 DNA sequence: TGTGCCAGCAGTCCAGGGGGACCCTACGAGCAGTACTTC. It is translated as CASSPGGPYEQYF.

The chain couples TRBV5-4 to TRBJ2-2; 7 nucleotides line up with TRBD1. From germline, CDR1 is SGHNT and CDR2 YYREEE (reference sequence). CDR3 length: 13 residues. The V and J ends lost 10 bases and 3 bases, in that order; junction bases with no gene match: 6. As DNA, the CDR3 is TGTGCCTCACGAGGGGGCGACACCGGGGAGCTGTTTTTT. Translation: CASRGGDTGELFF.

The rearrangement joins TRBV5-1 to TRBJ2-7; TRBD1 is a possible D gene (6 bases). The CDR3 contains 15 residues. Germline CDR1 SGHRS, CDR2 YFSETQ. With 2 bases removed from V and 2 bases from J, the gap between germline ends came to 14 bases. In nucleotides, the CDR3 is TGCGCCAGCAGCTTTGGGACACCCCAGGCCTACGAGCAGTACTTC. Encoded protein: CASSFGTPQAYEQYF.

The chain recombines TRBV6-5 with TRBJ2-1; 11 bases map to TRBD2. The junction had 4 bases not matched to a gene; V was cut back by 5 bases and J by 4 bases. The CDR3 length is 15 residues. Germline CDR1 MNHEY, CDR2 SVGAGI. The CDR3 DNA reads as TGTGCCAGCAGTCCGACTAGCGGGAAGTACAATGAGCAGTTCTTC. This encodes CASSPTSGKYNEQFF.

This clone was detected once. The V call is TRBV2, the J call TRBJ2-5, with D uncertain. Germline lookup yields CDR1 SNHLY and CDR2 FYNNEI. V was cut by 7 bases and J by 7 bases, with 10 bases left in between. The CDR3 has 11 residues. The CDR3 spells CASTSSGTQYF. CDR3 DNA: TGTGCCAGCACCTCATCCGGGACCCAGTACTTC.

The rearrangement joins TRBV28 to TRBJ1-1; D not certain. V was trimmed by 5 bases and J by 4 bases, leaving 14 bases between them. The germline gives CDR1 MDHEN, CDR2 SYDVKM. The CDR3 is made up of 14 amino acids. In DNA, the CDR3 is TGTGCCAGCAGTCGAGGGTTTCTTATCACTGAAGCTTTCTTT. Amino acids: CASSRGFLITEAFF.

The J gene is TRBJ1-5, the V gene TRBV6-5, with D maybe TRBD1 (6 bases). The V gene's germline CDR1 is MNHEY and CDR2 SVGAGI. The V end was cut by 2 bases, the J end by 9 bases, with 14 bases between. The CDR3 is made up of 14 amino acids. CDR3 in DNA: TGTGCCAGCAGTTACGGGGACATTGGATCGCCCCAGCATTTT. It is translated as CASSYGDIGSPQHF.

The chain joins TRBV4-1 to TRBJ2-7, with D uncertain. Looked up from germline, CDR1 is MGHRA and CDR2 is YSYEKL. The CDR3 is made up of 15 amino acids. V was clipped by 1 base and J by 2 bases, with 12 bases between them. CDR3 protein: CASSQGGSVTYEQYF. In nucleotides, the CDR3 is TGCGCCAGCAGCCAAGGTGGCTCAGTGACCTACGAGCAGTACTTC.

This sequence joins TRBV5-1 and TRBJ2-3; TRBD2 aligns across 9 bases. The CDR3 contains 16 residues. Germline V gene sequence: CDR1 SGHRS, CDR2 YFSETQ. Trimming cost V 4 bases and J 3 bases; bases outside gene matches: 9. CDR3 sequence reads: CASSLAGRGATDTQYF. CDR3 DNA: TGCGCCAGCAGCCTAGCGGGGAGAGGGGCAACAGATACGCAGTATTTT.

The rearrangement joins TRBV5-4 to TRBJ2-1; no reliable D call. The CDR3 is 13 residues long. Germline CDR1 SGHNT, CDR2 YYREEE (reference sequence). Trimming cost V 0 bases and J 5 bases, with 6 bases left between them. CDR3 sequence (DNA): TGTGCCAGCAGCTTGGGCGAAAACAATGAGCAGTTCTTC. This translates into CASSLGENNEQFF.

In its sample, this clone was seen a few times. The V gene is TRBV7-2, the J gene TRBJ2-7, with D unresolved. The V gene lost 0 bases and the J gene lost 2 bases, with 2 bases spanning the gap. CDR1 is SGHTA and CDR2 is FQGNSA in the germline V gene. The CDR3 consists of 12 residues. CDR3 sequence (DNA): TGTGCCAGCAGCTTAGCTACCTACGAGCAGTACTTC. It codes for CASSLATYEQYF. Filled out from reference TRBV7-2 and TRBJ2-7, the complete variable domain reads GAGVSQSPSNKVTEKGKDVELRCDPISGHTALYWYRQSLGQGLEFLIYFQGNSAPDKSGLPSDRFSAERTGGSVSTLTIQRTQQEDSAVYLCASSLATYEQYFGPGTRLTVT.

The chain recombines TRBV4-1 with TRBJ2-5; 7 bases fit TRBD2. The CDR3 length is 15 residues. V trimming: 1 base; J trimming: 5 bases; junction bases outside the gene matches: 7. Germline V CDR1 and CDR2: MGHRA, YSYEKL. CDR3 sequence reads: CASSQVGRPPETQYF. CDR3 in DNA: TGCGCCAGCAGCCAAGTCGGGAGGCCCCCCGAGACCCAGTACTTC.

This clone was picked up one time. This chain joins TRBV2 and TRBJ2-5, with D possibly matching TRBD2 (6 bases). V was cut by 7 bases and J by 5 bases, with 11 bases left in between. The CDR3 is made up of 12 amino acids. The germline V gene encodes CDR1 SNHLY and CDR2 FYNNEI. The CDR3 DNA follows: TGTGCCAGCACCCGGGACTGGGAGACCCAGTACTTC. Encoded protein: CASTRDWETQYF.

This chain connects TRBV11-3 to TRBJ2-7; 8 bases fit TRBD1. J gave up 6 bases and V 5 bases, and 9 bases lay outside the gene matches. Germline-derived CDR1 and CDR2 are SGHNT and YENEEA. The CDR3 is 14 residues long. CDR3: CASSHGQGNAEQYF. The CDR3 nucleotides read TGTGCCAGCAGCCACGGACAGGGAAACGCCGAGCAGTACTTC.